Detailed here is one T cell receptor beta chain. The CDR3 runs 14 residues. Looked up from germline, CDR1 is SQVTM and CDR2 is ANQGSEA. The V gene end was trimmed by 3 bases and the J gene end by 8 bases; junction bases not matched to a gene: 9. The entry originates in a study of blood T cell repertoires in COVID-19. Source study methods: Quantification of nucleated cells was approximated via reference gene primer amplification. Repertoires were generated with immunoSEQ multiplex PCR, while TCRdb's copy carries only in-frame clones and drops some. V, J and clone size were drawn from that table, and D and trimming were deduced from the DNA. Of some 200,000 clones listed, about nine tenths are singletons. Recruits, aged about 18 to 100 years, lived in under 25 US areas.

The sequencing sample was made of PBMCs or T cells enriched from blood (not recorded which). The chain couples TRBV29-1 to TRBJ2-1; 8 nucleotides line up with TRBD2. The TCR was taken from a woman aged 18-35 years who had recovered from COVID-19. The CDR3 sequence: CSVDGTSIFDEQFF. In DNA form, the CDR3 reads TGCAGCGTTGACGGGACTAGTATATTCGATGAGCAGTTCTTC.